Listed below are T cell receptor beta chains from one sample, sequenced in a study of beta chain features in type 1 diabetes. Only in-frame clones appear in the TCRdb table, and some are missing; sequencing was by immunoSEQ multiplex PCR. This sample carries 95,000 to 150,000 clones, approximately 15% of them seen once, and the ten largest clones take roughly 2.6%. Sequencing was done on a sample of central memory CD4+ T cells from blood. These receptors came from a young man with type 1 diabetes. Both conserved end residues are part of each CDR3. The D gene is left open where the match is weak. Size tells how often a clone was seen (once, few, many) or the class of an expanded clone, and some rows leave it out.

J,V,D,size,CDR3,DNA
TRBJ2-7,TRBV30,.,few,CAWSVRSRLRTSRYEQYF,TGTGCCTGGAGTGTACGATCGAGGTTGAGGACTTCCAGGTACGAGCAGTACTTC
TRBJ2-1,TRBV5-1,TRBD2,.,CASRVGLADNEQFF,TGCGCCAGCAGGGTGGGACTAGCGGACAATGAGCAGTTCTTC
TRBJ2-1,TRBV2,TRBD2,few,CASSFPGLAGNEQFF,TGTGCCAGCAGTTTCCCGGGACTAGCGGGGAATGAGCAGTTCTTC
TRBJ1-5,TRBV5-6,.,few,CASSPGPDQPQHF,TGTGCCAGCAGCCCTGGGCCGGATCAGCCCCAGCATTTT
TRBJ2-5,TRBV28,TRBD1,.,CASIMGQGPETQYF,TGTGCCAGCATAATGGGACAGGGGCCAGAGACCCAGTACTTC
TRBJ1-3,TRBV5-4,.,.,CASSQGYSGNTIYF,TGTGCCAGCAGCCAAGGGTATTCCGGAAACACCATATATTTT
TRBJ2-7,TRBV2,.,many,CASSEAYEQYF,TGTGCCAGCAGTGAAGCCTACGAGCAGTACTTC
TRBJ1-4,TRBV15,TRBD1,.,CATSGRPGQGAEKLFF,TGTGCCACCAGCGGACGACCGGGACAGGGCGCCGAAAAACTGTTTTTT
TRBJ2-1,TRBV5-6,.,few,CASSGRGTEARSSYNEQFF,TGTGCCAGCAGCGGCCGCGGGACCGAGGCTAGAAGTTCCTACAATGAGCAGTTCTTC
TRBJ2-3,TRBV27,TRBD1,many,CASGLDRDKDTQYF,TGTGCCAGCGGACTGGACAGGGATAAAGATACGCAGTATTTT
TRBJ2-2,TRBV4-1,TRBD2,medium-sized,CASSQGLAGTGELFF,TGCGCCAGCAGCCAAGGACTAGCGGGCACCGGGGAGCTGTTTTTT
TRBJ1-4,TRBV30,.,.,CAWSLQPAEEKLFF,TGTGCCTGGAGCTTACAGCCGGCTGAGGAAAAACTGTTTTTT
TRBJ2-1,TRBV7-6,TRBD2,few,CASSPGLARDEQFF,TGTGCCAGCAGCCCCGGACTAGCGCGAGATGAGCAGTTCTTC
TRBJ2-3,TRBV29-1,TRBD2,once,CSVASTSGVLGTQYF,TGCAGCGTTGCGTCGACTAGCGGAGTTCTTGGAACGCAGTATTTT
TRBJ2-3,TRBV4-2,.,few,CASSQEAGNTQYF,TGTGCCAGCAGCCAAGAGGCCGGAAATACGCAGTATTTT
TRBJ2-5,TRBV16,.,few,CASSQNREDTQYF,TGTGCCAGCAGCCAAAACAGGGAAGACACCCAGTACTTC
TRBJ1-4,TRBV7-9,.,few,CASSSDGGSEKLFF,TGTGCCAGCAGCTCCGACGGGGGGAGTGAAAAACTGTTTTTT
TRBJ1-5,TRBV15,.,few,CATSRPDGTLKPQHF,TGTGCCACCAGCAGACCCGACGGGACTTTGAAGCCCCAGCATTTT
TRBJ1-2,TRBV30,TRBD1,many,CAWMRDRPYGYTF,TGTGCCTGGATGAGGGACAGGCCCTATGGCTACACCTTC
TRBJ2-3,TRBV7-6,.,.,CASSPNRGDTQYF,TGTGCCAGCAGTCCAAACCGGGGAGATACGCAGTATTTT
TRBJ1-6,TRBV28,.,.,CASSLQGGARSPLHF,TGTGCCAGCAGTTTACAGGGAGGAGCTCGTTCACCCCTCCACTTT
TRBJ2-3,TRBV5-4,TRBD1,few,CASSLTGGRSTDTQYF,TGTGCCAGCAGCCTCACAGGGGGCCGTAGCACAGATACGCAGTATTTT
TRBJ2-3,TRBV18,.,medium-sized,CASSPMSGSDTQYF,TGTGCCAGCTCACCGATGTCCGGGAGCGATACGCAGTATTTT
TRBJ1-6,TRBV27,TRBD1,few,CASSSGQGIYNSPLHF,TGTGCCAGCAGTTCCGGACAGGGAATCTATAATTCACCCCTCCACTTT
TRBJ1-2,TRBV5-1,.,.,CASSLVGQNYGYTF,TGCGCCAGCAGCTTGGTTGGACAGAACTATGGCTACACCTTC
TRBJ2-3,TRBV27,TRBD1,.,CASRGQGRRTDTQYF,TGTGCCAGCAGGGGACAGGGAAGAAGGACAGATACGCAGTATTTT
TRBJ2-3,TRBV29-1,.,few,CSVDQGNTDTQYF,TGCAGCGTTGATCAGGGGAACACAGATACGCAGTATTTT
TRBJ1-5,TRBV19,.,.,CASSRAGGNQPQHF,TGTGCCAGTAGTCGAGCGGGGGGCAATCAGCCCCAGCATTTT
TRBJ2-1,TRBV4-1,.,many,CASKFTQLSNEQFF,TGCGCCAGCAAGTTCACTCAGCTTAGCAATGAGCAGTTCTTC